The 4 T cell receptor beta chains reported below all come from one sample, sequenced in a study of control samples from healthy donors and cancer patients. Only in-frame clones appear in the TCRdb table, and some are missing; sequencing was by immunoSEQ multiplex PCR. The data show hundreds of thousands of clones, with about 93% seen just once and approximately 6.3% held by the top ten. Material for sequencing was PBMCs. Source of these receptors: a man in his forties with head and neck cancer.

The rearrangement joins TRBV11-2 to TRBJ2-7, with D perhaps given as TRBD1 or TRBD2 (6 bases each). CDR1 is SGHAT and CDR2 is FQNNGV in the germline V gene. The CDR3 runs to 14 residues. Trimming removed 3 bases at V and 3 bases at J, with 12 bases between. The CDR3: CASSLGGLDYEQYF. Written as DNA, the CDR3 is TGTGCCAGCAGCTTGGGGGGCTTAGACTACGAGCAGTACTTC.

CDR3 loop: CASSVGGLQLAKNIQYF. As DNA, the CDR3 is TGTGCCAGCAGTGTCGGCGGGTTGCAACTAGCCAAAAACATTCAGTACTTC. The gene calls are TRBV28 and TRBJ2-4, with D perhaps matching TRBD2 (5 bases). This CDR3 comprises 17 residues. V gave up 5 bases and J gave up 0 bases, with 17 bases separating them. Germline CDR1 and CDR2: MDHEN and SYDVKM.

As to this clone: Other DNA sequences from this sample encode an identical CDR3 as well. The genes are TRBV24-1 and TRBJ2-3; TRBD1 matches at 7 bases. Per the germline V gene, CDR1 is KGHDR and CDR2 is SFDVKD. V lost 9 bases to trimming and J lost 1 base; unmatched junction nucleotides: 6. CDR3 length equals 14 residues. DNA for the CDR3: TGTGCCACCTCAGGGGGTGAAGGCACAGATACGCAGTATTTT. Protein: CATSGGEGTDTQYF.

The chain is built from TRBV5-1 and TRBJ2-2; D remains ambiguous. Germline loops: CDR1 SGHRS, CDR2 YFSETQ. V lost 0 bases and J lost 5, with 8 bases in between. The CDR3 is 14 amino acids. The CDR3 reads CASSLELGTGELFF. The CDR3 DNA follows: TGCGCCAGCAGCTTGGAATTGGGAACCGGGGAGCTGTTTTTT. Together with reference TRBV5-1 and TRBJ2-2, the CDR3 gives the full variable domain: KAGVTQTPRYLIKTRGQQVTLSCSPISGHRSVSWYQQTPGQGLQFLFEYFSETQRNKGNFPGRFSGRQFSNSRSEMNVSTLELGDSALYLCASSLELGTGELFFGEGSRLTVL.